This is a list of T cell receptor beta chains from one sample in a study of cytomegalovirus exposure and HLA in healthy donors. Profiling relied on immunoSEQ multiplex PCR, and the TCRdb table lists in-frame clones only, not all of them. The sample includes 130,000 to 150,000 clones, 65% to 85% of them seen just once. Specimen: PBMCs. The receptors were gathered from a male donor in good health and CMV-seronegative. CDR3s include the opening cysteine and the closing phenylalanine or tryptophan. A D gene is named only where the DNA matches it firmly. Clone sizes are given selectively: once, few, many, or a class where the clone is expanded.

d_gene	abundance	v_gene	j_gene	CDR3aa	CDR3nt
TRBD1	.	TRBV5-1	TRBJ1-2	CASSIDRDGYGYTF	TGCGCCAGCAGCATAGACAGGGACGGCTATGGCTACACCTTC
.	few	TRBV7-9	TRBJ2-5	CASSPPWGREETQYF	TGTGCCAGCAGCCCGCCCTGGGGGCGGGAAGAGACCCAGTACTTC
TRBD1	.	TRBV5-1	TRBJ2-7	CASSFGGTGTYEQYF	TGCGCCAGCAGCTTTGGTGGGACAGGGACCTACGAGCAGTACTTC
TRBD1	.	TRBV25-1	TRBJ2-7	CASSGQDPYEQYF	TGTGCCAGCTCTGGACAGGACCCCTACGAGCAGTACTTC
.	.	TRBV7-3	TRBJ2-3	CASSLNRRDTQYF	TGTGCCAGCAGCTTAAATAGGAGAGATACGCAGTATTTT
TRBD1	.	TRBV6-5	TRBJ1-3	CASSYSQGTGNTIYF	TGTGCCAGCAGTTACTCACAGGGGACTGGAAACACCATATATTTT
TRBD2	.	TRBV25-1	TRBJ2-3	CASSAPGWEGPNTQYF	TGTGCCAGCAGCGCACCAGGTTGGGAGGGGCCGAATACGCAGTATTTT
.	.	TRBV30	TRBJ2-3	CAWRILVDTQYF	TGTGCCTGGAGGATACTGGTGGATACGCAGTATTTT
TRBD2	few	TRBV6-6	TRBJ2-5	CASSYSTSGGETQYF	TGTGCCAGCAGTTACTCGACTAGCGGGGGAGAGACCCAGTACTTC
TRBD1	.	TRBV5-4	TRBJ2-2	CASSPDRAGGELFF	TGTGCCAGCAGCCCGGACAGGGCTGGCGGGGAGCTGTTTTTT
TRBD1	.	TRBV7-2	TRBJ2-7	CASPKGPGQGDEQYF	TGTGCCAGCCCCAAGGGGCCGGGACAGGGAGACGAGCAGTACTTC
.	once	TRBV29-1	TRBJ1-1	CSAIRRGTEAFF	TGCAGCGCCATCCGGAGGGGCACTGAAGCTTTCTTT
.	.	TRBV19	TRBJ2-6	CASSSPGLASGANVLTF	TGTGCCAGTAGTAGTCCGGGCCTAGCATCTGGGGCCAACGTCCTGACTTTC
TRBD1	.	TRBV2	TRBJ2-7	CASRTGTVYYEQYF	TGTGCCTCCCGAACCGGGACAGTGTACTACGAGCAGTACTTC